There are a few counts of the clone carrying this TCR beta chain. A multiplex PCR was run with 60 Vbeta primers and 13 Jbeta primers. The assay was immunoSEQ multiplex PCR, and TCRdb's table has in-frame clones only and misses some. The sample lists roughly 150,000 clones, approximately 80% seen once, with approximately 1.3% in the top ten. The source of the sample is a study of cytomegalovirus exposure and HLA in healthy donors. Study details: Prior work identified under 130 million unique TCR beta sequences in around 170 million T cells.

The CDR3 is made up of 13 amino acids. Trimming cost V 7 bases and J 6 bases; bases outside gene matches: 10. The germline V gene has CDR1 SQVTM and CDR2 ANQGSEA. Specimen: PBMCs. V usage is TRBV29-1 and J usage is TRBJ2-7; 9 bases line up with TRBD2. The sequence was collected from a boy between 2 and 10 years old in good health and CMV-seronegative. The CDR3 DNA sequence: TGCAGCGCTTTAGCGGGAGTAAGTCGCGAGCAGTACTTC. The encoded protein is CSALAGVSREQYF.